This record looks at one TCR beta chain sequence and its context. Its antigen is unidentified. This sample was taken from a study of cytomegalovirus exposure and HLA in healthy donors. Whole-study findings and limits: Some V segments, TRBV6-2 and TRBV6-3 among them, were indistinguishable and were therefore excluded. Immune exposure information available was restricted to CMV serostatus.

PCR employed 60 Vbeta and 13 Jbeta primers. Clones were sequenced by immunoSEQ multiplex PCR, and TCRdb holds only the in-frame ones, with some missing. The sample holds 150,000 to 180,000 clones, around 80% seen once. The CDR3 totals 15 residues. Trimming took 2 bases from V and 3 from J; bases not matched to a gene: 1. Germline V lookup: CDR1 LGHNT, CDR2 FRNRAP. The origin of this receptor is a woman in her forties in good health and CMV-seronegative. The sequenced sample consisted of PBMCs. The gene calls are TRBV12-5 and TRBJ1-4; 9 bases line up with TRBD1. The CDR3 bases are TGTGCTAGTGGTTTGAGACAGGGGGCTAATGAAAAACTGTTTTTT. Translating it yields CASGLRQGANEKLFF.